A selection of T cell receptor beta chains follows, all from one sample in a study of follicular helper T cells after annual influenza vaccination. Assay used: immunoSEQ multiplex PCR; TCRdb lists only in-frame clones, some missing. The table includes thousands of clones, 83% detected once. The starting material was CXCR5+ CD38- circulating T follicular helper cells from blood, obtained on the day of influenza vaccination. The receptors were gathered from an adult who received the influenza vaccine. The CDR3 runs from the conserved cysteine through the conserved F or W. Fields, in order: V gene, J gene, CDR3 protein.

TRBV6-5	TRBJ2-5	CASSLSKRETQYF
TRBV5-1	TRBJ2-1	CASSLDPDNEQFF
TRBV11-3	TRBJ1-1	CASSLGTNTEAFF
TRBV7-7	TRBJ1-5	CALAGQPQHF
TRBV15	TRBJ1-5	CATSRVLAATTHQPQHF
TRBV2	TRBJ1-1	CASSLRTGTTEAFF
TRBV5-1	TRBJ1-6	CASSPWDRNSPLHF
TRBV2	TRBJ1-5	CASSSGDQPQHF
TRBV27	TRBJ1-2	CASSLGQGSGYTF
TRBV5-4	TRBJ1-4	CASSDGTASNEKLFF
TRBV5-4	TRBJ2-1	CASSSRTGIYNEQFF
TRBV19	TRBJ1-2	CASNPGAIYGYTF
TRBV6-1	TRBJ2-5	CASARGGQETQYF
TRBV5-4	TRBJ2-7	CASSYTTGNEQYF
TRBV4-1	TRBJ1-6	CASSRESSYNSPLHF
TRBV7-8	TRBJ2-2	CASSLRTGANTGELFF
TRBV19	TRBJ2-7	CASSASLLQAPFSYEQYF
TRBV28	TRBJ1-5	CASSPFGYDQPQHF
TRBV5-4	TRBJ1-4	CASSKGQGATNEKLFF
TRBV6-5	TRBJ2-7	CASRRRSEQYF
TRBV19	TRBJ2-1	CASSIGTSGFNEQFF
TRBV29-1	TRBJ1-2	CSVGDARPAGYTF
TRBV29-1	TRBJ2-3	CSVLKGLATDTQYF
TRBV18	TRBJ2-7	CASFQGNEQYF
TRBV4-2	TRBJ2-2	CASSQDSGTFTGELFF
TRBV5-1	TRBJ1-4	CASSLVGEEKLFF
TRBV6-6	TRBJ1-5	CASSWPGRNQPQHF
TRBV6-6	TRBJ1-5	CASTLERVGQPQHF
TRBV11-2	TRBJ2-7	CASSLGDRGQYF
TRBV9	TRBJ1-4	CASSPQGAGEKLFF
TRBV7-9	TRBJ1-4	CASSPPGTGGEKLFF
TRBV10-1	TRBJ2-6	CASSYPKRSQSRANVLTF
TRBV5-1	TRBJ2-2	CASRKDSTNTGELFF
TRBV4-1	TRBJ2-5	CASSRGQGAQGETQYF
TRBV5-1	TRBJ2-1	CASSLTAGGSYNEQFF
TRBV7-9	TRBJ1-4	CASSPGQGDEKLFF
TRBV10-3	TRBJ1-6	CATARGGADSPLHF
TRBV19	TRBJ2-3	CASSIVDRDTQYF
TRBV5-6	TRBJ2-5	CASSHGKSPQQETQYF
TRBV5-1	TRBJ2-5	CASSPRAGGNGETQYF
TRBV6-5	TRBJ1-2	CASSRPGQIAGYTF
TRBV7-2	TRBJ2-1	CASSFQGNSYNEQFF
TRBV27	TRBJ2-7	CATSRTGNHYEQYF
TRBV5-6	TRBJ2-7	CASSLAKGAGREQYF
TRBV28	TRBJ1-5	CARQYPGQGYYSNQPQHF
TRBV7-8	TRBJ2-3	CASSPRMGSGADTQYF
TRBV6-1	TRBJ1-6	CASSDRTDRNSPLHF
TRBV2	TRBJ2-7	CASRVFTYEQYF
TRBV4-2	TRBJ2-1	CASSQDWLAAFNEQFF
TRBV7-2	TRBJ2-3	CASSYRESDTQYF
TRBV7-7	TRBJ2-5	CASSLAVGEETQYF
TRBV5-6	TRBJ1-4	CASSLKTGRNEKLFF
TRBV19	TRBJ2-3	CASSTTGPTDTQYF
TRBV7-8	TRBJ1-1	CASSPATGYGTEAFF
TRBV7-9	TRBJ1-5	CASSRSNQPQHF
TRBV7-2	TRBJ1-1	CASSLAGQKNTEAFF
TRBV6-5	TRBJ1-1	CASSFGTANTEAFF
TRBV30	TRBJ1-4	CAWRFPEISYEKLFF
TRBV7-9	TRBJ2-7	CASTKEGLEQYF
TRBV6-5	TRBJ2-2	CASSYLGGPVTGELFF